The 9 T cell receptor beta chains below come from one sample, sequenced in a study of blood T cell repertoires in COVID-19. Generated by immunoSEQ multiplex PCR, the TCRdb table keeps only in-frame clones and is missing some. The sample includes some 320,000 clones, about 87% of them seen just once. Sequencing input: PBMCs or T cells enriched from blood (not recorded which). The receptors originated from a woman under 40 who had recovered from COVID-19.

The chain carries TRBV27 and TRBJ1-1; weak D call: TRBD1 (5 bases). V was clipped by 6 bases and J by 7 bases, with 9 bases between them. CDR1 MNHEY and CDR2 SMNVEV come from the germline V gene (reference sequence). The CDR3 spans 11 residues. Written as DNA, the CDR3 is TGTGCCAGCAGGATGGGGCTTGAAGCTTTCTTT. Amino acids: CASRMGLEAFF.

The J gene is TRBJ2-7, the V gene TRBV30; 9 bases fit TRBD2. CDR1 GTSNPN and CDR2 SVGIG come from the germline V gene (reference sequence). The V and J ends lost 4 bases and 0 bases, in that order; junction bases with no gene match: 10. The CDR3 consists of 16 residues. This CDR3 reads CAWIGSGGESSYEQYF. The CDR3 bases are TGTGCCTGGATAGGTAGCGGGGGAGAAAGCTCCTACGAGCAGTACTTC.

V and J are TRBV2 and TRBJ1-6; D perhaps matches TRBD1 (5 bases). Germline-derived CDR1 and CDR2 are SNHLY and FYNNEI. V lost 4 bases and J lost 11, with 24 bases in between. The CDR3 is made up of 17 amino acids. The CDR3 loop reads CASSVPVGGSRSPPLHF. In DNA, the CDR3 is TGTGCCAGCAGTGTCCCGGTGGGGGGTTCGAGGAGCCCACCCCTCCACTTT.

This clone was observed a single time. This chain's CDR3 is CASSSDRGSNQPQHF. In DNA form, the CDR3 reads TGTGCCAGCAGCTCGGACAGGGGGAGCAATCAGCCCCAGCATTTT. V is TRBV6-6 and J is TRBJ1-5; 10 bases map to TRBD1. The germline gives CDR1 MNHNY, CDR2 SVGAGI (reference sequence). The V segment lost 6 bases and the J segment 1 base; nucleotides outside the gene matches: 3. This CDR3 comprises 15 residues.

This chain connects TRBV12-3 or TRBV12-4 to TRBJ1-2; unclear D gene. V gave up 6 bases and J gave up 8 bases, with 13 bases separating them. The CDR3 extends over 12 amino acids. As DNA, the CDR3 is TGTGCCAGCAGGCCATTGTTAAGCGGCTACACCTTC. Its translation is CASRPLLSGYTF.

V gene TRBV11-2 combines with J gene TRBJ1-1; 8 bases map to TRBD1. CDR1 and CDR2 (germline): SGHAT, FQNNGV. Trimming took 6 bases from V and 0 from J; bases not matched to a gene: 6. The CDR3 totals 15 residues. The CDR3, as DNA: TGTGCCAGCAGACCTGGACAGGGTTTGAACACTGAAGCTTTCTTT. Its translation is CASRPGQGLNTEAFF.

The V and J genes are TRBV6-5 and TRBJ2-7, with 8 nucleotides matching TRBD1. The CDR3 length is 13 residues. Germline lookup yields CDR1 MNHEY and CDR2 SVGAGI. V was pared by 6 bases and J by 2 bases, with 3 bases of the junction left unmatched. For the CDR3, the DNA is TGTGCCAGCAGACTACAGGGGGCCTACGAGCAGTACTTC. It specifies CASRLQGAYEQYF.

The CDR3 loop is CSASVAGGYNEQFF. DNA of the CDR3: TGCAGTGCGAGTGTGGCGGGGGGATACAATGAGCAGTTCTTC. The V call is TRBV20-1, the J call TRBJ2-1; 8 nucleotides align to TRBD2. The CDR3 has 14 amino acids. Trimming cost V 6 bases and J 4 bases; bases outside gene matches: 8. Looked up from germline, CDR1 is DFQATT and CDR2 is SNEGSKA (reference sequence).

This chain uses TRBV3-1 (or the pseudogene TRBV3-2) with TRBJ1-2, with D possibly matching TRBD1 (5 bases). CDR1 is LGHDT and CDR2 is YNNKEL in the germline V gene (reference sequence). There are 13 residues in the CDR3. Trimming removed 1 base from V and 8 bases from J, with 11 bases in between. The CDR3 is CASSQGSRVGYTF. The CDR3 region has the DNA TGTGCCAGCAGCCAAGGATCCAGGGTCGGCTACACCTTC.